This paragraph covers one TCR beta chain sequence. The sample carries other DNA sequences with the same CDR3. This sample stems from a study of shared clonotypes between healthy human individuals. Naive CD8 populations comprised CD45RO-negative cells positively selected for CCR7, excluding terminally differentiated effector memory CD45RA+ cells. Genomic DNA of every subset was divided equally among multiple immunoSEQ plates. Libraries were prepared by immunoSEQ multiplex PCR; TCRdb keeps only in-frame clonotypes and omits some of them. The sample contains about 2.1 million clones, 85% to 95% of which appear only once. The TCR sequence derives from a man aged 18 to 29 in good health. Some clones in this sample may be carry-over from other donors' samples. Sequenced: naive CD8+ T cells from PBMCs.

CDR3 loop: CASSLGLSSYNEQFF. The CDR3 DNA sequence: TGTGCCAGCAGTCTAGGTCTGAGCTCCTACAATGAGCAGTTCTTC. The rearrangement uses TRBV27 and TRBJ2-1; D remains unclear. The CDR3 covers 15 residues. The V end was cut by 5 bases, the J end by 0 bases, with 11 bases between. CDR1 and CDR2 (germline): MNHEY, SMNVEV (reference sequence).